A selection of T cell receptor beta chains follows, all from one sample in a study of blood T cell repertoires in COVID-19. Produced via immunoSEQ multiplex PCR; TCRdb's table is partial and in-frame only. The sample contains hundreds of thousands of clones, roughly nine tenths of which appear only once. The specimen was PBMCs or T cells enriched from blood (not recorded which). These receptors were taken from a middle-aged woman who had recovered from COVID-19. The CDR3 runs from the conserved cysteine through the conserved F or W. The D gene is left open where the match is weak. The listing skips clone size in some rows; elsewhere it reads once, few, many or a size class.

V	J	size	D	DNA	CDR3
TRBV19	TRBJ1-5	NA	NA	TGTGCCAGTAGTGACAAATATAGCAATCAGCCCCAGCATTTT	CASSDKYSNQPQHF
TRBV4-3	TRBJ2-5	NA	TRBD1	TGCGCCAGCAGCCAAGATGGGACAGGGGAGAGTCGGCAAGAGACCCAGTACTTC	CASSQDGTGESRQETQYF
TRBV11-3	TRBJ2-1	NA	TRBD2	TGTGCCAGCAGCGATCCCGGGCGGGGGAATGAGCAGTTCTTC	CASSDPGRGNEQFF
TRBV28	TRBJ2-1	NA	TRBD2	TGTGCCAGCAGTCCGGGGCGTCTAGCGGGATTCTTC	CASSPGRLAGFF
TRBV18	TRBJ1-6	NA	NA	TGTGCCAGCTCACCACCGGCCTCACCCCTCCACTTT	CASSPPASPLHF
TRBV7-3	TRBJ1-2	NA	NA	TGTGCCAGCAGCTTAAACGGGATGGACAGAAACGGCTACACCTTC	CASSLNGMDRNGYTF
TRBV9	TRBJ2-7	NA	TRBD1	TGTGCCAGCAGCGGGACAGGGGGAGGCGAGCAGTACTTC	CASSGTGGGEQYF
TRBV11-1	TRBJ2-1	once	TRBD2	TGTGCCAGCAGCTCGGGACTAGCGGGGGGGGTTAGTGAGCAGTTCTTC	CASSSGLAGGVSEQFF
TRBV4-3	TRBJ2-3	NA	TRBD2	TGCGCCAGCAGCCAAGGAAGCGGGAGGGCTAGAGATACGCAGTATTTT	CASSQGSGRARDTQYF
TRBV19	TRBJ2-3	NA	TRBD2	TGTGCCAGTATTTCTAGCGGCAGCACAGATACGCAGTATTTT	CASISSGSTDTQYF
TRBV3-1/TRBV3-2	TRBJ2-7	once	NA	TGTGCCAGCAGCCCTCGCAGGGGAAGGGGGATCCCCCACGAGCAGTACTTC	CASSPRRGRGIPHEQYF
TRBV12-3/TRBV12-4	TRBJ1-6	NA	NA	TGTGCCAGCAGCTCAGACTGGAATTCACCCCTCCACTTT	CASSSDWNSPLHF
TRBV15	TRBJ2-7	once	TRBD1	TGTGCCACCAGTAGACAGGGGGGCGCCTACGAGCAGTACTTC	CATSRQGGAYEQYF
TRBV4-1	TRBJ2-3	few	NA	TGCGCCAGCAGCCACCGACTCCTCACAGATACGCAGTATTTT	CASSHRLLTDTQYF
TRBV7-2	TRBJ2-7	NA	TRBD2	TGTGCCAGCAGCCCCGCGGGGGGTGGATCCTACGAGCAGTACTTC	CASSPAGGGSYEQYF
TRBV18	TRBJ2-3	NA	NA	TGTGCCAGCTCACCACTAGCGGCTGAAACAGATACGCAGTATTTT	CASSPLAAETDTQYF
TRBV30	TRBJ2-7	NA	NA	TGTGCCTGGAGTGTAAGGGGGAACGAGCAGTACTTC	CAWSVRGNEQYF
TRBV5-1	TRBJ1-2	NA	NA	TGCGCCAGCAGCTCCAGGGAGGACTATGGCTACACCTTC	CASSSREDYGYTF
TRBV28	TRBJ1-2	NA	NA	TGTGCCAGCAGTTTAACCTCCCCGGGGGGGGGCTACACCTTC	CASSLTSPGGGYTF
TRBV9	TRBJ2-1	NA	NA	TGTGCCAGCAGCGGACCACAACTAGGCGATGAGCAGTTCTTC	CASSGPQLGDEQFF
TRBV28	TRBJ1-1	NA	NA	TGTGCCAGCAGATTAAAAGGCGGTGAAGCTTTCTTT	CASRLKGGEAFF
TRBV9	TRBJ1-2	few	NA	TGTGCCAGCAGCGTAGCCCGGGGGGCCCGGGATGGCTACACCTTC	CASSVARGARDGYTF
TRBV7-9	TRBJ2-2	NA	NA	TGTGCCAGCAGCTTCAAAGGAGTTACCCTCACCGGGGAGCTGTTTTTT	CASSFKGVTLTGELFF
TRBV12-3/TRBV12-4	TRBJ2-7	NA	NA	TGTGCCAGCAGTTGGAGCCTCTCCTACGAGCAGTACTTC	CASSWSLSYEQYF
TRBV19	TRBJ1-6	NA	NA	TGTGCCAGTAGGGAGAGGTCTGCTTCACCCCTCCACTTT	CASRERSASPLHF
TRBV5-1	TRBJ2-1	once	NA	TGCGCCAGCAGCTTACGGCAGGGTGGCTACAATGAGCAGTTCTTC	CASSLRQGGYNEQFF
TRBV19	TRBJ2-1	NA	TRBD1	TGTGCCAGTAGTACCCACCTCGGGACAGGGGAACTCTCCTACAATGAGCAGTTCTTC	CASSTHLGTGELSYNEQFF
TRBV18	TRBJ1-1	NA	NA	TGTGCCAGCTCACCCGACAGGATGAACACTGAAGCTTTCTTT	CASSPDRMNTEAFF
TRBV28	TRBJ2-7	once	NA	TGTGCCAGCAGCAGGGTGGACGACGAGCAGTACTTC	CASSRVDDEQYF
TRBV14	TRBJ2-1	NA	NA	TGTGCCAGCAGCCAACCTGGCGGGGAGCAGTTCTTC	CASSQPGGEQFF
TRBV5-5	TRBJ2-1	few	TRBD2	TGTGCCAGCAGCCCCCGGTACGCGGGAGGGCGAAGCTCCTACAATGAGCAGTTCTTC	CASSPRYAGGRSSYNEQFF
TRBV19	TRBJ2-3	NA	NA	TGTGCCAGTAGTATGTGGACAGCAATAACAGATACGCAGTATTTT	CASSMWTAITDTQYF
TRBV4-1	TRBJ2-7	NA	TRBD1	TGCGCCAGCAGCTATCGGACAGGGTCGGGCGAGCAGTACTTC	CASSYRTGSGEQYF
TRBV24-1	TRBJ2-1	many	TRBD1	TGTGCCACCAGTGATCCTACAGGGGGCGTATCCAATGAGCAGTTCTTC	CATSDPTGGVSNEQFF
TRBV11-1	TRBJ2-2	NA	NA	TGTGCCAGCAGCTCGGACAGCACCGGGGAGCTGTTTTTT	CASSSDSTGELFF
TRBV12-3/TRBV12-4	TRBJ1-6	NA	NA	TGTGCCAGCAGCCGACAGAATAATTCACCCCTCCACTTT	CASSRQNNSPLHF
TRBV2	TRBJ1-6	NA	NA	TGTGCCAATAAGTTGGGACAAACGAATTCACCCCTCCACTTT	CANKLGQTNSPLHF
TRBV9	TRBJ1-3	NA	NA	TGTGCCAGCAGCGTAGCTCCAGGGTGGTCCGGAAACACCATATATTTT	CASSVAPGWSGNTIYF
TRBV5-1	TRBJ2-5	many	TRBD2	TGCGCCAGCAGCTTGCTAGCGGGAGGGAAAGAGACCCAGTACTTC	CASSLLAGGKETQYF
TRBV20-1	TRBJ2-3	NA	TRBD2	TGCAGTGCTAGTGATGGCGGGGGGACCACAGATACGCAGTATTTT	CSASDGGGTTDTQYF
TRBV27	TRBJ2-5	NA	NA	TGTGCCAGCAGCCTACAGGGGAGGGAGACCCAGTACTTC	CASSLQGRETQYF
TRBV28	TRBJ1-5	NA	TRBD1	TGTGCCAGCAGCCCAGGGGGCCCCGGTCAGCCCCAGCATTTT	CASSPGGPGQPQHF
TRBV6-5	TRBJ2-5	NA	NA	TGTGCCAGCAGTTACTCGATTTATAGAGAGACCCAGTACTTC	CASSYSIYRETQYF
TRBV9	TRBJ2-3	NA	TRBD2	TGTGCCAGCAGCGCGGGGGGAGGCCCAGATACGCAGTATTTT	CASSAGGGPDTQYF
TRBV11-3	TRBJ2-7	NA	TRBD1	TGTGCCAGCAGCCGAGGGACAGAAAGTGCCTACGAGCAGTACTTC	CASSRGTESAYEQYF
TRBV6-2/TRBV6-3	TRBJ2-5	NA	TRBD2	TGTGCCAGCAGTTCACTCGCACTAGCGGGAGAGGGGGAGACCCAGTACTTC	CASSSLALAGEGETQYF